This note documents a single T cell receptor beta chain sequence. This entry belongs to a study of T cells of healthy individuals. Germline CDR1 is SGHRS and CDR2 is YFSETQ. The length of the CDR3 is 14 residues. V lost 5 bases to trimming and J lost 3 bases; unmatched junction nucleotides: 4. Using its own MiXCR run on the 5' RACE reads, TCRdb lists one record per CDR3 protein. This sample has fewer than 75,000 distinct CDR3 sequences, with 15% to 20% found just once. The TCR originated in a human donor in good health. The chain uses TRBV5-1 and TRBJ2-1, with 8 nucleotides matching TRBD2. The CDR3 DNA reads TGCGCCAGCAGTCCGGCGGGAGGCTACAATGAGCAGTTCTTC. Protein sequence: CASSPAGGYNEQFF.